These 5 T cell receptor beta chains were sequenced from one sample in a study of blood T cell repertoires in COVID-19. Sequencing was performed with immunoSEQ multiplex PCR; in TCRdb, only in-frame clones are kept and a portion is missing. This repertoire shows about 36,000 clones, over 75% found once; its top ten account for under 5%. Sequencing used peripheral blood. The receptor source for this set is a human donor in a cohort sampled during active COVID-19.

This sequence joins TRBV2 and TRBJ1-5; 7 nucleotides match TRBD1. The CDR3 runs to 13 residues. Germline trimming cut 6 bases from V and 5 bases from J; bases unmatched to any gene: 4. Germline values: CDR1 SNHLY, CDR2 FYNNEI. In DNA form, the CDR3 reads TGTGCCAGCAGGGGGACAGCCGATCAGCCCCAGCATTTT. This gives the protein CASRGTADQPQHF.

J is TRBJ2-1 and V is TRBV9; no firm D call. Germline CDR1 is SGDLS and CDR2 is YYNGEE. The CDR3 loop spans 15 amino acids. V shed 0 bases and J shed 0 bases, with 7 bases lying between them. Here the CDR3 DNA reads TGTGCCAGCAGCGTAGAATGGAGCTCCTACAATGAGCAGTTCTTC. This sequence encodes CASSVEWSSYNEQFF.

The chain uses TRBV2 and TRBJ1-1; a possible D gene is TRBD1 (5 bases). The CDR3 runs 14 residues. Looked up from germline, CDR1 is SNHLY and CDR2 is FYNNEI. V lost 4 bases and J lost 4, with 13 bases in between. The CDR3: CASSGQGKLTEAFF. CDR3 nucleotides: TGTGCCAGCAGTGGGCAGGGAAAACTCACTGAAGCTTTCTTT.

V usage is TRBV19 and J usage is TRBJ2-5; no clear D. This CDR3 has 12 residues. The V and J ends lost 4 bases and 4 bases respectively, with 7 bases between them. Germline CDR1 is LNHDA and CDR2 is SQIVND (reference sequence). CDR3 protein: CASSRYRETQYF. The CDR3 bases are TGTGCCAGTAGTAGATACAGAGAGACCCAGTACTTC.

The J gene is TRBJ2-1, the V gene TRBV24-1; no clear D gene. This CDR3 spans 11 amino acids. The germline V gene has CDR1 KGHDR and CDR2 SFDVKD. The V end lost 6 bases, the J end lost 7 bases, and 6 bases lay between the germline ends. CDR3 region: CATSSGNEQFF. CDR3 DNA sequence: TGTGCCACCAGTTCAGGAAATGAGCAGTTCTTC.